This is a list of T cell receptor beta chains from one sample in a study of T cell repertoires in cytomegalovirus infection. TCRdb re-analysed the reads in MiXCR, keeping a single row per CDR3 protein. The repertoire holds hundreds of thousands of distinct CDR3 sequences, with roughly 33% as singletons. These TCRs' antigens remain unknown. The sample consisted of cultured PBMCs, taken from culture after CMV antigen stimulation. All receptors come from a human donor in good health (CMV status not recorded). Some clones in this sample may be carry-over from other donors' samples. Each CDR3 is given without its conserved first and last residue.

J gene | V gene | CDR3 protein
TRBJ1-4 | TRBV5-1 | ASTRQGQGAGEKLF
TRBJ1-5 | TRBV19 | ASIDTTDRVDQPQH
TRBJ2-7 | TRBV6-8 | ATLRRPWTYEQY
TRBJ2-3 | TRBV12-3/TRBV12-4 | ASSPPPGQGAFTDTQY
TRBJ1-5 | TRBV7-9 | ASSSPGGSWDNQPQH
TRBJ2-7 | TRBV4-3 | ASSQEAGTGRASYEQY
TRBJ2-7 | TRBV7-9 | ASNKQGAIGSSYEQY
TRBJ1-1 | TRBV6-5 | ASSYSTRGEAF
TRBJ2-3 | TRBV19 | ASSPYGPYPTDTQY
TRBJ2-5 | TRBV28 | ASSPQLAGGKETQY
TRBJ2-5 | TRBV7-8 | ASSRGRGAQETQY
TRBJ1-5 | TRBV7-2 | ASSKSAGGQPQH
TRBJ2-1 | TRBV28 | ASSLGGQRNNEQF
TRBJ2-7 | TRBV20-1 | SAGVRRWEY
TRBJ1-6 | TRBV27 | ASSFQGANSPLH
TRBJ1-5 | TRBV5-6 | ASSPPDRGPDQPQH
TRBJ2-1 | TRBV2 | ASSGTPSDEQF
TRBJ2-1 | TRBV10-3 | AIGPQGGGRNEQF
TRBJ2-3 | TRBV7-6 | ASSTYSGGTDTQY
TRBJ2-7 | TRBV6-1 | ASSDSGFGEQY
TRBJ2-1 | TRBV10-3 | AISVGWGAYNEQF
TRBJ2-7 | TRBV10-3 | AIRPGMAVSAYEQY
TRBJ1-1 | TRBV15 | ATSREYGQGFPEAF
TRBJ1-1 | TRBV5-6 | ASSLLTGGLNTEAF
TRBJ2-1 | TRBV15 | ATSRDPGPLEQF
TRBJ1-1 | TRBV7-2 | ATQQGTANTEAF
TRBJ2-7 | TRBV5-4 | ASSLNTDNSYEQY
TRBJ1-2 | TRBV4-1 | ASSQGGAGLYT
TRBJ2-1 | TRBV7-6 | ASRQGITNEQF
TRBJ2-1 | TRBV2 | ASSVSAGGYNEQF
TRBJ2-5 | TRBV6-2/TRBV6-3 | ASRLAGTMETQY
TRBJ1-2 | TRBV18 | ASSQGEGDYGYT
TRBJ2-5 | TRBV7-6 | ASSLTSVRETQY
TRBJ2-1 | TRBV28 | ASTLPGLAGGQNEQF
TRBJ1-1 | TRBV5-4 | ASSSPVDRAF
TRBJ2-7 | TRBV12-3/TRBV12-4 | ASSFLGLAAYEQY
TRBJ2-1 | TRBV12-3/TRBV12-4 | ASTLQGTYNEQF
TRBJ2-7 | TRBV6-5 | ASSYDRTYEQY
TRBJ2-1 | TRBV11-2 | ASSLGWASGSSEQF
TRBJ1-1 | TRBV6-6 | ASSYSISFEAF
TRBJ2-7 | TRBV4-3 | ASSTRLDPYEQY
TRBJ2-1 | TRBV7-2 | ASSRLAGVYEQF
TRBJ2-5 | TRBV7-8 | ASSLVSDQETQY
TRBJ1-5 | TRBV20-1 | SANDLYSNQPQH
TRBJ2-1 | TRBV7-9 | ASSLVWRDEQF
TRBJ2-7 | TRBV12-3/TRBV12-4 | ASSAPGQGAYEQY
TRBJ2-1 | TRBV6-6 | ASSHLRARLWDNEQF
TRBJ2-4 | TRBV7-9 | ASSLAEGTSGKVY
TRBJ1-5 | TRBV20-1 | SGGRSRGPQH
TRBJ2-7 | TRBV7-8 | ASSSRISGTGLYEQY
TRBJ2-6 | TRBV6-1 | ASQTGTSSGANVLT
TRBJ1-1 | TRBV6-1 | ASSAVTEAF
TRBJ2-6 | TRBV2 | ASSAYPGANVLT
TRBJ2-3 | TRBV19 | ASSTRDTDTQY
TRBJ1-3 | TRBV7-2 | ASSLVIQTVSTIY
TRBJ2-1 | TRBV20-1 | SARVGTGYNEQF